A single sample is the source of the 27 T cell receptor beta chains below, sequenced in a study of CD8+CD57+ T cells in acquired aplastic anemia. Genomic DNA acted as the template from which TCR beta VDJ combination and CDR3 sequence profiling were carried out. TCRdb re-derived calls from the reads in MiXCR, one entry per CDR3 protein. The profile covers about 150,000 distinct CDR3 sequences, with about 50% appearing a single time and over 25% taken by the ten largest. Patients chosen for sequencing had shown CD8+CD57+ cell expansion by flow cytometry. Sequencing input: sorted CD4+, CD8+, or CD8+CD57+ T cells (not recorded which) from PBMCs. The source is a human donor with aplastic anemia.

This clonotype showed up just a few times. The chain uses TRBV10-2 and TRBJ2-5; D is possibly TRBD1 (5 bases). CDR1 and CDR2 from the germline V gene are WSHSY and SAAADI. V was clipped by 4 bases and J by 2 bases, with 14 bases between them. The CDR3 is 15 residues long. CDR3 nucleotides: TGCGCCAGCAGTGTCCTTTTCGACAGACAAGAGACCCAGTACTTC. Translation: CASSVLFDRQETQYF.

The count of this clonotype is one. This chain links TRBV25-1 with TRBJ1-5; D ambiguous. Germline-derived CDR1 and CDR2 are MGHDK and SYGVNS. The CDR3 runs to 14 residues. V lost 3 bases to trimming and J lost 6 bases, with 12 bases between them. DNA for the CDR3: TGTGCCAGCAGTGACGCCTCCGTGAGTCAGCCCCAGCATTTT. Amino acid sequence: CASSDASVSQPQHF.

This clonotype has just a few counts. V is TRBV27 and J is TRBJ2-7, with TRBD1 matching over 8 bases. Trimming removed 7 bases from V and 3 bases from J; junction bases left unmatched: 8. The germline CDR1 and CDR2 sequences are MNHEY and SMNVEV (reference sequence). The CDR3 covers 14 residues. DNA of the CDR3: TGTGCCAGCACCCCGGACAGGGATGGCTACGAGCAGTACTTC. As protein: CASTPDRDGYEQYF.

This clonotype has a handful of counts. This chain uses TRBV10-3 with TRBJ1-2, with D possibly TRBD1 on 5 matching bases. The germline V and J ends were trimmed by 3 bases and 1 base, with 9 bases remaining between them. CDR3 length: 14 residues. Germline CDR1 is ENHRY and CDR2 is SYGVKD. CDR3: CAISEWGDNYGYTF. The CDR3 region has the DNA TGTGCCATCAGTGAATGGGGGGATAACTATGGCTACACCTTC.

This rearrangement joins TRBV29-1 to TRBJ2-1; 11 nucleotides match TRBD1. Germline V gene data show CDR1 as SQVTM and CDR2 as ANQGSEA. The trim removed 6 bases at V and 3 bases at J, leaving 7 bases unmatched. This CDR3 is built from 15 residues. CDR3 nucleotides: TGCAGCGTGGGGAGGGGGACAGGGGGCTACAATGAGCAGTTCTTC. Amino acid sequence: CSVGRGTGGYNEQFF.

This clonotype was counted ten times or more. The gene calls are TRBV6-5 and TRBJ1-2; D not certain. CDR1 is MNHEY, CDR2 SVGAGI, per germline. V lost 8 bases and J 4 bases, leaving 11 bases between the germline ends. This CDR3 has 12 amino acids. CDR3 sequence: CASRYQFYGYTF. In DNA form, the CDR3 reads TGTGCCAGCCGGTACCAATTCTATGGCTACACCTTC.

The chain uses TRBV29-1 and TRBJ2-1, with TRBD1 matching 10 bases. The CDR3 loop spans 11 amino acids. CDR1 and CDR2 (germline): SQVTM, ANQGSEA. The trim removed 7 bases at V and 6 bases at J, leaving 0 bases unmatched. CDR3 residues: CSGTGGNEQFF. In DNA, the CDR3 is TGCAGCGGGACAGGGGGCAATGAGCAGTTCTTC.

Turning to this clonotype: One end of the junction varies from germline; a read error may be responsible. The chain uses TRBV7-3 and TRBJ2-1; D is possibly TRBD2 (5 bases). CDR3 length: 15 residues. Germline lookup yields CDR1 SGHTA and CDR2 FQGTGA. CDR3 in DNA: TGTGCCAGCAGCCCCGGGGTCAGCTCCTACAATGAGCGGTTCTTC. It encodes CASSPGVSSYNERFF.

V gene TRBV29-1 combines with J gene TRBJ2-5, with D hard to call. From germline, CDR1 is SQVTM and CDR2 ANQGSEA. This CDR3 is 13 amino acids long. Trimming took 1 base from V and 1 from J, leaving 7 bases between them. The CDR3 sequence: CSVEGSSQETQYF. The CDR3, as DNA: TGCAGCGTTGAAGGGTCTAGCCAAGAGACCCAGTACTTC.

This clonotype was observed many times. The V gene is TRBV24-1, the J gene TRBJ2-1; TRBD2 agrees at 8 bases. This CDR3 contains 11 residues. Germline V lookup: CDR1 KGHDR, CDR2 SFDVKD. V lost 10 bases to trimming and J lost 7 bases; unmatched junction nucleotides: 2. The CDR3 loop is CATREGNEQFF. Here the CDR3 DNA reads TGTGCCACTCGGGAGGGAAATGAGCAGTTCTTC.

As regards this clonotype: Given a much more abundant clone one base away, this may be a read error. V gene TRBV5-6 combines with J gene TRBJ2-1; D remains ambiguous. Germline CDR1 and CDR2: SGHDT and YYEEEE. This CDR3 spans 13 amino acids. Between the trimmed V and J ends, which lost 7 bases and 6 bases, there was a span of 14 bases. The CDR3 DNA is TGTGCCAGCGCGCAGGCCCAAGCCAATGAGCAGTTCTTC. Its translation is CASAQAQANEQFF.

This clonotype was counted once. A much larger clonotype is one base distant, so this may be a read error. The conserved closing phenylalanine or tryptophan is absent in this CDR3, likely reflecting a read error. This chain connects TRBV12-5 to TRBJ2-7; D is uncertain. Trimming pared 5 bases from V and 0 bases from J, leaving 5 bases between. From germline, CDR1 is LGHNT and CDR2 FRNRAP. The CDR3 spans 12 residues. CDR3 in DNA: TGTGCTAGTGGTCAATTCTCCTACGAGCAGTACCTC. The encoded protein is CASGQFSYEQYL.

There are many counts of this clonotype. V usage is TRBV19 and J usage is TRBJ1-2, with a tentative D call TRBD1 (6 bases). The CDR3 runs to 14 residues. Per germline, CDR1 LNHDA and CDR2 SQIVND (reference sequence). Trimming removed 4 bases from V and 5 bases from J, with 14 bases in between. The CDR3 DNA follows: TGTGCCAGTAGTAGCCCCTGGCAGGGGTATGGCTACACCTTC. Amino acids: CASSSPWQGYGYTF. The variable domain in full, completed from reference TRBV19 and TRBJ1-2, reads DGGITQSPKYLFRKEGQNVTLSCEQNLNHDAMYWYRQDPGQGLRLIYYSQIVNDFQKGDIAEGYSVSREKKESFPLTVTSAQKNPTAFYLCASSSPWQGYGYTFGSGTRLTVV.

Points on this clonotype: Being one base from a much bigger clone, this may be a read error. This sequence joins TRBV27 and TRBJ2-1; TRBD1 is a possible D gene (6 bases). The CDR3 is 14 residues long. Germline V gene data show CDR1 as MNHEY and CDR2 as SMNVEV (reference sequence). This CDR3 reads CASSSWTAYNEQLF. CDR3 coding DNA: TGTGCCAGCAGTTCCTGGACAGCCTACAATGAGCAGCTCTTC.

The chain joins TRBV30 to TRBJ1-1, with 8 nucleotides matching TRBD1. V lost 5 bases, J lost 10 bases, and 6 bases stayed unmatched. This CDR3 spans 11 amino acids. Germline CDR1 reads GTSNPN; CDR2 reads SVGIG (reference sequence). The DNA of the CDR3 is TGTGCCTGGGATCGTCAGGGGGCAGCTTTCTTT. Its translation: CAWDRQGAAFF.

As for this clonotype: The CDR3 end shows no conserved phenylalanine or tryptophan, and so a read error is likely. The chain joins TRBV7-2 to TRBJ1-1; D remains ambiguous. Germline values: CDR1 SGHTA, CDR2 FQGNSA. V dropped 5 bases and J dropped 6 bases, with 10 bases sitting between them. CDR3 length: 12 amino acids. The CDR3: CASSQEVAEAFP. The CDR3 coding sequence is TGTGCCAGCAGCCAAGAAGTGGCTGAAGCTTTCCCT.

There are many counts of this clonotype. This chain connects TRBV5-8 to TRBJ1-1; D gene ambiguous. CDR3 length: 11 amino acids. Germline CDR1 SGHTS, CDR2 YDEGEE. This CDR3 is CALSWGTEAFF. In DNA form, the CDR3 reads TGTGCTTTATCGTGGGGTACTGAAGCTTTCTTT.

This clonotype was seen many times. The chain employs TRBV2 and TRBJ1-2, with D unclear. V was clipped by 3 bases and J by 4 bases, with 12 bases between them. CDR1 and CDR2 (germline): SNHLY, FYNNEI. The CDR3 has 14 amino acids. As DNA, the CDR3 is TGTGCCAGCAGTGAGGTACCCCGACGCTATGGCTACACCTTC. As protein: CASSEVPRRYGYTF.

This chain uses TRBV27 with TRBJ2-7; TRBD1 matches at 12 bases. CDR1 and CDR2 (germline): MNHEY, SMNVEV (reference sequence). The CDR3 runs 15 residues. The V segment lost 3 bases and the J segment 6 bases; nucleotides outside the gene matches: 6. The CDR3 sequence is CASSFRDRGLGEQYF. The CDR3 nucleotides are TGTGCCAGCAGTTTTAGGGACAGGGGGCTGGGCGAGCAGTACTTC.

J is TRBJ2-7 and V is TRBV2; D uncertain. V was pared by 4 bases and J by 6 bases, with 10 bases between. Germline V gene sequence: CDR1 SNHLY, CDR2 FYNNEI. The CDR3 length is 12 residues. The CDR3 DNA reads TGTGCCAGCAGTGGGCGGACCCCCGAGCAGTACTTC. Residues: CASSGRTPEQYF.

This clonotype was counted at least ten times. This rearrangement joins TRBV11-2 to TRBJ1-1, with D perhaps TRBD1 (6 bases). The V gene lost 7 bases and the J gene lost 6 bases, with 21 bases spanning the gap. Germline lookup yields CDR1 SGHAT and CDR2 FQNNGV. The CDR3 totals 15 residues. DNA of the CDR3: TGTGCCAGCATAGGAGGTACGGGGGCCTTCCCTGAAGCTTTCTTT. It encodes CASIGGTGAFPEAFF.

This clonotype was detected many times. The genes are TRBV7-9 and TRBJ1-2; D gene uncertain. The CDR3 has 14 residues. V lost 2 bases and J lost 7, with 14 bases in between. Per the germline V gene, CDR1 is SEHNR and CDR2 is FQNEAQ (reference sequence). The CDR3: CASSLLGGIGGYTF. The DNA of the CDR3 is TGTGCCAGCAGCTTACTCGGCGGCATCGGTGGCTACACCTTC.

The J gene is TRBJ2-3, the V gene TRBV24-1, with a tentative D call TRBD1 (5 bases). The CDR3 runs to 14 residues. The germline V and J ends were trimmed by 7 bases and 2 bases, with 12 bases remaining between them. The V gene's germline CDR1 is KGHDR and CDR2 SFDVKD. This CDR3 is CATSEWGTTDTQYF. CDR3 nucleotide sequence: TGTGCCACCAGCGAATGGGGCACCACAGATACGCAGTATTTT.

V and J are TRBV4-1 and TRBJ1-6; no clear D gene. This CDR3 contains 14 residues. V shed 0 bases and J shed 14 bases, with 14 bases lying between them. CDR1 MGHRA and CDR2 YSYEKL come from the germline V gene. This CDR3 is CASSQEWLSLSLHF. CDR3 nucleotides: TGCGCCAGCAGCCAAGAATGGTTGTCCTTATCCCTCCACTTT.

This chain uses TRBV15 with TRBJ2-7, with D perhaps TRBD1 (6 bases). This CDR3 spans 16 amino acids. Germline V gene sequence: CDR1 LNHNV, CDR2 YYDKDF (reference sequence). Deletions cut 0 bases from V and 2 bases from J, with 14 bases between. The CDR3 DNA is TGTGCCACCAGCAGAGATCGTGTGGGGGCCCCCTACGAGCAGTACTTC. The encoded protein is CATSRDRVGAPYEQYF.

This clonotype has at least ten counts. One end of the junction does not line up with germline, which may come from a read error. The chain employs TRBV24-1 and TRBJ2-5, with D perhaps matching TRBD2 (6 bases). This CDR3 contains 14 residues. Germline CDR1 and CDR2: KGHDR and SFDVKD. CDR3 nucleotides: TGTGCCACCAGTGATCGGGGGTTGGAAGAGGCCCAGTACTTC. Encoded protein: CATSDRGLEEAQYF.

The rearrangement uses TRBV7-2 and TRBJ2-1, with TRBD2 as a possible D gene (6 bases). The J call may be faulty, since TRBJ2-3 better matches the DNA end. The length of the CDR3 is 15 residues. Germline CDR1 SGHTA, CDR2 FQGNSA. The CDR3 loop is CASTLASSSYNEQYF. DNA for the CDR3: TGTGCCAGCACCCTAGCGTCGAGCTCCTACAATGAGCAGTATTTT.